The source of this T cell receptor (beta chain) is a study of T and B cells in COVID-19 patients. About the research overall: The recovered cohort's median age was approximately 37 years, versus over 60 years in active infection. Of 20 active-infection patients, 12 were critically ill with mechanical ventilation or extracorporeal membrane oxygenation.

TRB was amplified from roughly 250-500 ng of blood genomic DNA. Notes on this clonotype: It may be a read error: a sequence one base away is much more abundant. The conserved closing phenylalanine or tryptophan is absent in this CDR3, likely reflecting a read error.

BIOMED2 TRB-A/B primer pools were used in multiplex TRB PCR. From the multiplex PCR reads, TCRdb called clonotypes with MiXCR, one entry per CDR3 protein. The table lists around 12,000 distinct CDR3 sequences, around 31% of them singletons. This receptor was identified in a human donor with active COVID-19. Sequencing was done on a sample of blood.

CDR3 in DNA: TGTGCCAGCAGTTTACACCGAGTGCACAATGAGCAGTTCTTA. Translating gives CASSLHRVHNEQFL. This chain uses TRBV27 with TRBJ2-1; D gene ambiguous. CDR3 length: 14 amino acids. Germline V gives CDR1 MNHEY, CDR2 SMNVEV (reference sequence). The germline V and J ends were trimmed by 2 bases and 5 bases, with 10 bases remaining between them.